These 21 T cell receptor beta chains originate from one sample sequenced in a study of control samples from healthy donors and cancer patients. TCRdb's copy holds only in-frame clones and misses some; the assay was immunoSEQ multiplex PCR. The repertoire includes about 150,000 clones, over 90% of them detected once, and under 2.5% sits in the top ten. Sample: blood. The source of these receptors is a man aged 45-65 years in good health.

The J gene is TRBJ2-2, the V gene TRBV2; D is ambiguous. There are 13 residues in the CDR3. Trimming stripped 3 bases from V and 4 bases from J, with 6 bases between. CDR1 and CDR2 (germline): SNHLY, FYNNEI. CDR3 DNA sequence: TGTGCCAGCAGTGAGGACCCCACCGGGGAGCTGTTTTTT. Translated: CASSEDPTGELFF.

The V gene is TRBV30, the J gene TRBJ2-7; the D gene could be TRBD1 or TRBD2 (5 bases each). CDR1 and CDR2 (germline): GTSNPN, SVGIG (reference sequence). Deletions cut 0 bases from V and 6 bases from J, with 12 bases between. This CDR3 comprises 13 residues. The CDR3 DNA follows: TGTGCCTGGAGTGTACGGTCAGGGACCGAGCAGTACTTC. Its translation is CAWSVRSGTEQYF.

The V and J genes are TRBV5-1 and TRBJ1-5, with TRBD1 identical over 10 bases. This CDR3 region has 14 residues. The germline gives CDR1 SGHRS, CDR2 YFSETQ. V was clipped by 2 bases and J by 10 bases; unmatched bases: 6. DNA for the CDR3: TGCGCCAGCAGCTTAGGGACAGGGGAAGAACCCCAGCATTTT. Residues: CASSLGTGEEPQHF.

This clone has only one observation. The chain recombines TRBV27 with TRBJ1-1, with 10 bases aligning to TRBD1. The CDR3 runs to 13 residues. Per germline, CDR1 MNHEY and CDR2 SMNVEV (reference sequence). Trimming removed 5 bases from V and 5 bases from J; junction bases left unmatched: 2. DNA of the CDR3: TGTGCCAGCAGTGTGGACAGGGGGACTGAAGCTTTCTTT. This sequence encodes CASSVDRGTEAFF.

V usage is TRBV30 and J usage is TRBJ2-2; D call uncertain. V was pared by 1 base and J by 7 bases, with 13 bases between. CDR3 size: 14 residues. Germline CDR1 GTSNPN, CDR2 SVGIG (reference sequence). Here the CDR3 reads CAWSEAGRVGELFF. CDR3 coding DNA: TGTGCCTGGAGTGAGGCAGGCCGGGTCGGGGAGCTGTTTTTT.

The chain has TRBV12-3 or TRBV12-4 and TRBJ2-3, with D perhaps TRBD2 (6 bases). The CDR3 runs to 13 residues. The V end was cut by 6 bases, the J end by 8 bases, with 15 bases between. CDR3 DNA sequence: TGTGCCAGCAGGCCAACTAGCTCGGCTACGCAGTATTTT. Translated, it gives CASRPTSSATQYF.

V gene TRBV6-1 combines with J gene TRBJ2-2, with D possibly matching TRBD2 (6 bases). Germline CDR1 is MNHNS and CDR2 is SASEGT. CDR3 length: 15 residues. Trimming left V 3 bases short and J 3 bases short, with 11 bases between. CDR3 loop: CASSDVLAYTGELFF. The CDR3 nucleotides read TGTGCCAGCAGTGATGTGCTAGCGTACACCGGGGAGCTGTTTTTT.

The chain is built from TRBV6-6 and TRBJ2-5; TRBD1 might be the D (5 bases). Germline assignment: CDR1 MNHNY and CDR2 SVGAGI (reference sequence). The CDR3 has 15 residues. Trimming shortened V by 4 bases and J by 1 base, and 13 bases separated the two germline ends. CDR3 residues: CASSSLGASQETQYF. In DNA, the CDR3 is TGTGCCAGCAGTTCCCTAGGGGCGTCCCAAGAGACCCAGTACTTC.

This chain connects TRBV2 to TRBJ1-1, with 8 bases lining up with TRBD1. The CDR3 is 16 amino acids. Germline assignment: CDR1 SNHLY and CDR2 FYNNEI. After removal of 4 bases from V and 0 bases from J, the junction contained 7 bases not matched to a gene. The CDR3 spells CASSATRQGLNTEAFF. Written as DNA, the CDR3 is TGTGCCAGCAGTGCGACACGACAGGGGCTGAACACTGAAGCTTTCTTT.

This sequence joins TRBV25-1 and TRBJ1-1; a weak D match, TRBD1 (5 bases). This CDR3 comprises 14 residues. Germline CDR1 is MGHDK and CDR2 is SYGVNS. Trimming removed 1 base from V and 4 bases from J, with 10 bases in between. The CDR3 coding sequence is TGTGCCAGCAGTGAATTGGGGGTTGGCACTGAAGCTTTCTTT. This translates into CASSELGVGTEAFF.

V gene TRBV28 combines with J gene TRBJ1-5; D not certain. The length of the CDR3 is 16 residues. With 1 base removed from V and 4 bases from J, the gap between germline ends came to 14 bases. Germline V gene sequence: CDR1 MDHEN, CDR2 SYDVKM. The CDR3 is CASSLFGTGTNQPQHF. CDR3 DNA sequence: TGTGCCAGCAGTTTATTCGGCACGGGAACAAATCAGCCCCAGCATTTT.

The chain joins TRBV5-5 to TRBJ1-2, with a tentative D call TRBD1 (5 bases). This CDR3 is 14 amino acids long. Germline-derived CDR1 and CDR2 are SGHKS and YYEKEE (reference sequence). V gave up 3 bases and J gave up 8 bases, with 17 bases separating them. Here the CDR3 reads CASSWEVGLGGYTF. The CDR3 coding sequence is TGTGCCAGCAGCTGGGAGGTGGGACTTGGGGGCTACACCTTC.

This sequence joins TRBV10-3 and TRBJ1-5; D is perhaps TRBD1 (5 bases). This CDR3 has 13 residues. V lost 10 bases and J 0 bases, leaving 10 bases between the germline ends. CDR1 is ENHRY and CDR2 is SYGVKD in the germline V gene. The CDR3 DNA sequence: TGTGCCACTCAGGGAAATAGCAATCAGCCCCAGCATTTT. Amino acids: CATQGNSNQPQHF.

Concerning this clone itself: A junction boundary mismatches the germline segment, possibly from a read error. This sequence joins TRBV7-3 and TRBJ1-1, with 7 bases matching TRBD1. In germline, CDR1 is SGHTA, CDR2 FQGTGA. The CDR3 covers 13 residues. CDR3 residues: CASSVTGEHEAFF. The DNA for the CDR3 is TGTGCCAGCAGCGTAACAGGGGAACATGAAGCTTTCTTT.

This chain joins TRBV5-1 and TRBJ2-5; D is unclear. The V end lost 3 bases, the J end lost 2 bases, and 14 bases lay between the germline ends. Germline loops: CDR1 SGHRS, CDR2 YFSETQ. The length of the CDR3 is 15 residues. This CDR3 reads CASSWKGEPQETQYF. DNA of the CDR3: TGCGCCAGCAGCTGGAAGGGCGAGCCACAAGAGACCCAGTACTTC.

The rearrangement uses TRBV5-6 and TRBJ1-1; 8 positions match TRBD1. V shed 5 bases and J 5 bases; nucleotides not matched to a gene: 17. This CDR3 is 17 amino acids long. Germline V lookup: CDR1 SGHDT, CDR2 YYEEEE. The CDR3 DNA reads as TGTGCCAGCAGGGTCCTCCCAGGGGGCGGATCAGGGACTGAAGCTTTCTTT. Protein product: CASRVLPGGGSGTEAFF.

V gene TRBV7-6 combines with J gene TRBJ2-6; TRBD1 matches at 9 bases. Trimming at V came to 6 bases and at J to 4 bases, leaving 7 bases not matched to a gene. This CDR3 comprises 16 residues. Germline CDR1 SGHVS, CDR2 FNYEAQ. CDR3 nucleotides: TGTGCCAGCAGTCGGGACAGGGTTTCGGGGGCCAACGTCCTGACTTTC. Translating it yields CASSRDRVSGANVLTF.

This clone was detected only once. This chain uses TRBV19 with TRBJ1-3; the D gene is possibly TRBD1 (6 bases). Germline-derived CDR1 and CDR2 are LNHDA and SQIVND (reference sequence). Trimming removed 2 bases at V and 4 bases at J, with 15 bases between. This CDR3 contains 16 residues. The CDR3 nucleotides read TGTGCCAGTAGTATATTCGGCAGGGGATCGGGAAACACCATATATTTT. Its protein product is CASSIFGRGSGNTIYF.

The gene calls are TRBV9 and TRBJ2-7, with 13 bases lining up with TRBD2. The germline CDR1 and CDR2 sequences are SGDLS and YYNGEE. The V segment lost 4 bases and the J segment 3 bases; nucleotides outside the gene matches: 4. The CDR3 has 15 amino acids. CDR3 sequence: CASSIGTSGIYEQYF. The CDR3 DNA reads as TGTGCCAGCAGCATCGGGACTAGCGGGATCTACGAGCAGTACTTC. Together with reference TRBV9 and TRBJ2-7, the CDR3 gives the full variable domain: DSGVTQTPKHLITATGQRVTLRCSPRSGDLSVYWYQQSLDQGLQFLIQYYNGEERAKGNILERFSAQQFPDLHSELNLSSLELGDSALYFCASSIGTSGIYEQYFGPGTRLTVT.

This chain uses TRBV7-9 with TRBJ2-6, with 7 bases that match TRBD1. V shed 5 bases and J 0 bases; nucleotides not matched to a gene: 13. This CDR3 is 19 amino acids long. The germline V gene has CDR1 SEHNR and CDR2 FQNEAQ (reference sequence). The CDR3 sequence: CASSPSARGSLSGANVLTF. The DNA for the CDR3 is TGTGCCAGCAGCCCATCGGCCAGGGGGTCCCTCTCTGGGGCCAACGTCCTGACTTTC. Supplemented by reference TRBV7-9 and TRBJ2-6, the full variable domain reads DTGVSQNPRHKITKRGQNVTFRCDPISEHNRLYWYRQTLGQGPEFLTYFQNEAQLEKSRLLSDRFSAERPKGSFSTLEIQRTEQGDSAMYLCASSPSARGSLSGANVLTFGAGSRLTVL.

This chain joins TRBV2 and TRBJ2-7; D is uncertain. The V and J ends lost 3 bases and 9 bases respectively, with 18 bases between them. Germline CDR1 SNHLY, CDR2 FYNNEI. The CDR3 spans 14 residues. The CDR3 nucleotides read TGTGCCAGCAGTGAGATGCCTCGGATGGTCCGGCAGTACTTC. This codes for CASSEMPRMVRQYF.